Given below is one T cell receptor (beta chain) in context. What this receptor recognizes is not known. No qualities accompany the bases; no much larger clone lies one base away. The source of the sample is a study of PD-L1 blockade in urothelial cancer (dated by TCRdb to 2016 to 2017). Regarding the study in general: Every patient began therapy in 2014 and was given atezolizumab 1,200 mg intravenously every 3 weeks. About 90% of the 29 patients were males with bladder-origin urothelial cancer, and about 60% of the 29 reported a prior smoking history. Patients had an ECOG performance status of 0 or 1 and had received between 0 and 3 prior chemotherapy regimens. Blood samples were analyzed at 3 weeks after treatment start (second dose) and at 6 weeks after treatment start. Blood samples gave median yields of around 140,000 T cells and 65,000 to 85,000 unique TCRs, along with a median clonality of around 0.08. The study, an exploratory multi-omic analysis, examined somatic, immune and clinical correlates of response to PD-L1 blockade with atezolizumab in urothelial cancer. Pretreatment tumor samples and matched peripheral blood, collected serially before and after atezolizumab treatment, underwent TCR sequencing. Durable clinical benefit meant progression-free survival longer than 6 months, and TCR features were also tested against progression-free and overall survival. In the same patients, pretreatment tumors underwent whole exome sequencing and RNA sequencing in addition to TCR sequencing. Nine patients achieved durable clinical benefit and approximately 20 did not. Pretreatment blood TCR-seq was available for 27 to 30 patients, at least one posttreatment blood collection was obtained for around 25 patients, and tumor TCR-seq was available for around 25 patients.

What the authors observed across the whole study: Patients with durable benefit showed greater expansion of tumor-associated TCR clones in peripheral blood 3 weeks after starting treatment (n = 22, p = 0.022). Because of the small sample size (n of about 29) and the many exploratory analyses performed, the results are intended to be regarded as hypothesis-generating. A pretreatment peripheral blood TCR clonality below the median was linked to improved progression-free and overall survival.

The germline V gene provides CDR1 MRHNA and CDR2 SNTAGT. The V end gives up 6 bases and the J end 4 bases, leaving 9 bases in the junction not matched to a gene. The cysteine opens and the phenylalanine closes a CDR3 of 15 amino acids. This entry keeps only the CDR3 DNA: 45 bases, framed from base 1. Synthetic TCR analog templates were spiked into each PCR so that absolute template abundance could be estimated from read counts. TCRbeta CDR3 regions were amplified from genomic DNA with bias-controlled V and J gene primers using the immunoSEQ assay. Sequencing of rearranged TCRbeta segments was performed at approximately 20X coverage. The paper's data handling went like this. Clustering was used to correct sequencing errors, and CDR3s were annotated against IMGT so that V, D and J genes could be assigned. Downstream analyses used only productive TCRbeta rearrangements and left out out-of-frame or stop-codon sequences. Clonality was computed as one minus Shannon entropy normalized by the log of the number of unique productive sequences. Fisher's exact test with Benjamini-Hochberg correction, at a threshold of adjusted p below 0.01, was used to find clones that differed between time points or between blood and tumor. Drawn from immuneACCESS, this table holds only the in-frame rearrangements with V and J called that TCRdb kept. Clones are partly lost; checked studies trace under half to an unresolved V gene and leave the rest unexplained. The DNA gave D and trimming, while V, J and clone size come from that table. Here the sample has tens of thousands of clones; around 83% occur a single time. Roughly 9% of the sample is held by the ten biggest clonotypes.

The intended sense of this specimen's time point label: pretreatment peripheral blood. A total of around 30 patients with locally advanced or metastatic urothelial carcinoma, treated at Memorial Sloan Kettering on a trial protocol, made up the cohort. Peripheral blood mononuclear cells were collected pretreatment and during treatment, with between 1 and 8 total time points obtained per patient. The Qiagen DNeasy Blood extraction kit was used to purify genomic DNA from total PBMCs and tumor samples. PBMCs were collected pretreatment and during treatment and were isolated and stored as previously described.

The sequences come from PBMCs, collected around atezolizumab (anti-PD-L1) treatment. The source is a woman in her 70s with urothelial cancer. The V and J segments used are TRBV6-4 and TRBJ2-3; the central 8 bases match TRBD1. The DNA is TGTGCCAGCAGGACGGGGCAGGGGGCTGCAGATACGCAGTATTTT. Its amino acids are CASRTGQGAADTQYF.